This is a list of T cell receptor beta chains from one sample in a study of cytomegalovirus exposure and HLA in healthy donors. This table comes from immunoSEQ multiplex PCR, and its TCRdb copy is limited to in-frame clones, with some not included. The sample lists more than 80,000 clones, 75% occurring once. What was sequenced was PBMCs. The receptor source for this set is a man aged 40-49 years in good health and CMV-seronegative. Each CDR3 is given with its conserved first and last residue. Fields, in order: V gene, D gene, clone size, J gene, CDR3 DNA, CDR3 protein. D genes are given only for firm matches. Clone size is shown for a subset of rows, as once, few, many or a class of expanded clone.

v_call: TRBV9
d_call: TRBD1
clone_size: -
j_call: TRBJ2-3
cdr3_nt: TGTGCCAGCAGCGTCGAACAGGGGGCGGTCACAGATACGCAGTATTTT
cdr3_aa: CASSVEQGAVTDTQYF

v_call: TRBV29-1
d_call: -
clone_size: once
j_call: TRBJ1-1
cdr3_nt: TGCAGCGCACTCCGGGGTCCTGAAGCTTTCTTT
cdr3_aa: CSALRGPEAFF

v_call: TRBV7-9
d_call: -
clone_size: -
j_call: TRBJ1-2
cdr3_nt: TGTGCCAGCAGCTTAGAGGAGGGAAGAACCTATGGCTACACCTTC
cdr3_aa: CASSLEEGRTYGYTF

v_call: TRBV7-6
d_call: -
clone_size: -
j_call: TRBJ1-3
cdr3_nt: TGTGCCAGCAGCCAAGCGGGACGCGCCTCTGGAAACACCATATATTTT
cdr3_aa: CASSQAGRASGNTIYF

v_call: TRBV9
d_call: TRBD1
clone_size: -
j_call: TRBJ1-2
cdr3_nt: TGTGCCAGCCGAGGGGGCACCACTAACTATGGCTACACCTTC
cdr3_aa: CASRGGTTNYGYTF

v_call: TRBV2
d_call: -
clone_size: -
j_call: TRBJ2-6
cdr3_nt: TGTGCCAGCAGTATTTATGGGGCCAACGTCCTGACTTTC
cdr3_aa: CASSIYGANVLTF

v_call: TRBV6-6
d_call: -
clone_size: -
j_call: TRBJ1-2
cdr3_nt: TGTGCCAGCAGTTCCGGGACACCATATGGCTACACCTTC
cdr3_aa: CASSSGTPYGYTF

v_call: TRBV19
d_call: -
clone_size: -
j_call: TRBJ1-1
cdr3_nt: TGTGCCAGTAGTATGTTACAGGGGAACACTGAAGCTTTCTTT
cdr3_aa: CASSMLQGNTEAFF

v_call: TRBV19
d_call: TRBD1
clone_size: few
j_call: TRBJ2-5
cdr3_nt: TGTGCCAGTAGGGGGACAGGTAACCAAGAGACCCAGTACTTC
cdr3_aa: CASRGTGNQETQYF

v_call: TRBV27
d_call: -
clone_size: -
j_call: TRBJ2-7
cdr3_nt: TGTGCCAGCAGTTTGCGGATCGTGGGCGAGCAGTACTTC
cdr3_aa: CASSLRIVGEQYF

v_call: TRBV4-2
d_call: TRBD1
clone_size: -
j_call: TRBJ2-5
cdr3_nt: TGTGCCAGCAGCCAAGTTACAGGGGGCAAGGCAGAGACCCAGTACTTC
cdr3_aa: CASSQVTGGKAETQYF

v_call: TRBV7-3
d_call: -
clone_size: once
j_call: TRBJ2-5
cdr3_nt: TGTGCCAGCAGCAAGGCTCCGGGACAAAACCAAGAGACCCAGTACTTC
cdr3_aa: CASSKAPGQNQETQYF

v_call: TRBV5-1
d_call: -
clone_size: -
j_call: TRBJ2-2
cdr3_nt: TGCGCCAGCAGCTTAGGGACACTTAACACCGGGGAGCTGTTTTTT
cdr3_aa: CASSLGTLNTGELFF

v_call: TRBV5-4
d_call: -
clone_size: -
j_call: TRBJ2-3
cdr3_nt: TGTGCCAGCCGCCGAGGGTTCACAGATACGCAGTATTTT
cdr3_aa: CASRRGFTDTQYF

v_call: TRBV5-8
d_call: -
clone_size: -
j_call: TRBJ2-6
cdr3_nt: TGTGCCAGCAGGAGCAGGACTGGGGCCAACGTCCTGACTTTC
cdr3_aa: CASRSRTGANVLTF

v_call: TRBV5-1
d_call: TRBD1
clone_size: -
j_call: TRBJ2-5
cdr3_nt: TGCGCCAGCAATGCCCAGGGGGCGACGAAGACCCAGTACTTC
cdr3_aa: CASNAQGATKTQYF

v_call: TRBV7-9
d_call: TRBD1
clone_size: -
j_call: TRBJ1-5
cdr3_nt: TGTGCCAGCAGCAAAACCGGGACAGGGGGCGGTCAGCCCCAGCATTTT
cdr3_aa: CASSKTGTGGGQPQHF

v_call: TRBV29-1
d_call: -
clone_size: once
j_call: TRBJ2-5
cdr3_nt: TGCAGCGTTTGTCCCGGCGCGGCTTTCACCCCGGAGACCCAGTACTTC
cdr3_aa: CSVCPGAAFTPETQYF

v_call: TRBV12-5
d_call: -
clone_size: -
j_call: TRBJ1-6
cdr3_nt: TGTGCTAGTGGTTTCGGTACAGGGATTTCACCCCTCCACTTT
cdr3_aa: CASGFGTGISPLHF

v_call: TRBV19
d_call: TRBD1
clone_size: -
j_call: TRBJ1-6
cdr3_nt: TGTGCCAGTAGGCAGGGGGCGACCTATAATTCACCCCTCCACTTT
cdr3_aa: CASRQGATYNSPLHF

v_call: TRBV19
d_call: TRBD1
clone_size: -
j_call: TRBJ2-3
cdr3_nt: TGTGCCAGTAGTATCGACCGGGACAGGGGCGGGGATACGCAGTATTTT
cdr3_aa: CASSIDRDRGGDTQYF

v_call: TRBV9
d_call: -
clone_size: -
j_call: TRBJ2-2
cdr3_nt: TGTGCCAGCAGCGGGATACTGCAGGACGGGGAGCTGTTTTTT
cdr3_aa: CASSGILQDGELFF

v_call: TRBV7-9
d_call: -
clone_size: -
j_call: TRBJ1-1
cdr3_nt: TGTGCCAGCAGCTCAAACGCTTATAGTGAAGCTTTCTTT
cdr3_aa: CASSSNAYSEAFF

v_call: TRBV4-1
d_call: TRBD1
clone_size: -
j_call: TRBJ1-2
cdr3_nt: TGCGCCAGCAGCCAAGAGGAGGGGGCCTATGGCTACACCTTC
cdr3_aa: CASSQEEGAYGYTF

v_call: TRBV2
d_call: TRBD1
clone_size: -
j_call: TRBJ1-5
cdr3_nt: TGTGCCAGCAGCCTGGGACAGCTCGGCGGTAATCAGCCCCAGCATTTT
cdr3_aa: CASSLGQLGGNQPQHF

v_call: TRBV5-1
d_call: -
clone_size: -
j_call: TRBJ2-2
cdr3_nt: TGCGCCAGCAGCCTAGATGGGGCGAGTACCGGGGAGCTGTTTTTT
cdr3_aa: CASSLDGASTGELFF

v_call: TRBV19
d_call: -
clone_size: once
j_call: TRBJ1-2
cdr3_nt: TGTGCCAGTAGTCCCGACAGGAGTGCCTATGGCTACACCTTC
cdr3_aa: CASSPDRSAYGYTF

v_call: TRBV10-3
d_call: TRBD2
clone_size: -
j_call: TRBJ2-7
cdr3_nt: TGTGCCACCGGGCAGGGAGGGGACTACGAGCAGTACTTC
cdr3_aa: CATGQGGDYEQYF

v_call: TRBV6-4
d_call: -
clone_size: medium-sized
j_call: TRBJ2-3
cdr3_nt: TGTGCCAGCAGTGACCAAGGGACTGCGACAGATACGCAGTATTTT
cdr3_aa: CASSDQGTATDTQYF

v_call: TRBV29-1
d_call: -
clone_size: -
j_call: TRBJ2-3
cdr3_nt: TGCAGCGTTGGCGATTACACAGATACGCAGTATTTT
cdr3_aa: CSVGDYTDTQYF

v_call: TRBV15
d_call: TRBD1
clone_size: -
j_call: TRBJ1-4
cdr3_nt: TGTGCCACCAGCAGAGAGAGGGGGCGGGAAAAACTGTTTTTT
cdr3_aa: CATSRERGREKLFF

v_call: TRBV6-5
d_call: -
clone_size: -
j_call: TRBJ2-5
cdr3_nt: TGTGCCAGCAGCAGGACGTCTCAGGGGACCCAGTACTTC
cdr3_aa: CASSRTSQGTQYF

v_call: TRBV4-2
d_call: TRBD1
clone_size: -
j_call: TRBJ1-6
cdr3_nt: TGTGCCAGCAGCCTACACTCCGGGACAGCTTACGATTCACCCCTCCACTTT
cdr3_aa: CASSLHSGTAYDSPLHF

v_call: TRBV5-1
d_call: TRBD1
clone_size: -
j_call: TRBJ2-3
cdr3_nt: TGCGCCAGCAGCAGGACAGGGGAGCTAACTGATACGCAGTATTTT
cdr3_aa: CASSRTGELTDTQYF

v_call: TRBV9
d_call: TRBD1
clone_size: many
j_call: TRBJ1-1
cdr3_nt: TGTGCCAGCAGCCGAGGTTTGACAGGGGGCGCACTCACTGAAGCTTTCTTT
cdr3_aa: CASSRGLTGGALTEAFF

v_call: TRBV23-1
d_call: -
clone_size: -
j_call: TRBJ1-5
cdr3_nt: TGCGCCAGCAGCTGGGACATCTATAGCAATCAGCCCCAGCATTTT
cdr3_aa: CASSWDIYSNQPQHF

v_call: TRBV11-2
d_call: -
clone_size: once
j_call: TRBJ1-2
cdr3_nt: TGTGCCAGCAGCTTAGACTACTATGGCTACACCTTC
cdr3_aa: CASSLDYYGYTF

v_call: TRBV5-6
d_call: TRBD1
clone_size: -
j_call: TRBJ2-3
cdr3_nt: TGTGCCAGCAGCTCGCCCAGGCAGGGGGAGCCAGATACGCAGTATTTT
cdr3_aa: CASSSPRQGEPDTQYF

v_call: TRBV2
d_call: TRBD1
clone_size: -
j_call: TRBJ1-1
cdr3_nt: TGTGCCGGATCATTGACAGGGGCCCTGAACACTGAAGCTTTCTTT
cdr3_aa: CAGSLTGALNTEAFF

v_call: TRBV19
d_call: TRBD2
clone_size: -
j_call: TRBJ2-1
cdr3_nt: TGTGCCAGTAGTTCAATAGCGGGGGGGCGGAATGAGCAGTTCTTC
cdr3_aa: CASSSIAGGRNEQFF

v_call: TRBV6-1
d_call: TRBD1
clone_size: -
j_call: TRBJ1-3
cdr3_nt: TGTGCCAGCAGTGAAGGACAGGGGGTAGCCCGCCACTCTGGAAACACCATATATTTT
cdr3_aa: CASSEGQGVARHSGNTIYF

v_call: TRBV27
d_call: TRBD2
clone_size: once
j_call: TRBJ2-5
cdr3_nt: TGTGCCAGCAGTTTAGCTGCTAGCGGGACCCAGTACTTC
cdr3_aa: CASSLAASGTQYF

v_call: TRBV2
d_call: -
clone_size: -
j_call: TRBJ2-1
cdr3_nt: TGTGCCAGCAGCGCAGGGTTGTGGGGTGAGCAGTTCTTC
cdr3_aa: CASSAGLWGEQFF

v_call: TRBV15
d_call: TRBD1
clone_size: once
j_call: TRBJ2-7
cdr3_nt: TGTGCCACCAGCGGGGGGTTGGGACAGGGAAACTACGAGCAGTACTTC
cdr3_aa: CATSGGLGQGNYEQYF

v_call: TRBV7-2
d_call: -
clone_size: -
j_call: TRBJ1-2
cdr3_nt: TGTGCCAGCAGCTCAGGGCTATCCTATGGCTACACCTTC
cdr3_aa: CASSSGLSYGYTF

v_call: TRBV7-2
d_call: TRBD2
clone_size: -
j_call: TRBJ2-7
cdr3_nt: TGTGCCAGCAGCTCAAGCGGGGGCACCTCCTACGAGCAGTACTTC
cdr3_aa: CASSSSGGTSYEQYF

v_call: TRBV5-6
d_call: TRBD2
clone_size: few
j_call: TRBJ2-1
cdr3_nt: TGTGCCAGCAGCCACAGAACTAGCGGGGGGCTCAATGAGCAGTTCTTC
cdr3_aa: CASSHRTSGGLNEQFF